This T cell receptor (beta chain) derives from a study of long-term antiretroviral therapy in people with HIV. Study-level points and caveats: Even long-term ART left TRB diversity below transplant donor controls, despite gains. Across all time points, the repertoire was dominated by clones that expanded before ART.

Sequencing relied on immunoSEQ assay v3.0, run at survey level. Libraries were prepared by immunoSEQ multiplex PCR; TCRdb keeps only in-frame clonotypes and omits some of them. This sample has more than 25,000 clones, with approximately 89% found just once. Regarding this clone: The target antigen is unknown.

With 5 bases removed from V and 1 base from J, the gap between germline ends came to 11 bases. CDR3 size: 14 residues. Germline CDR1 is MNHEY and CDR2 is SMNVEV (reference sequence). Only United States sites treated participants with HIV. The J gene is TRBJ1-1, the V gene TRBV27; D not resolved. The sequencing here drew on unsorted PBMCs, taken 3.1 years after starting antiretroviral therapy. The origin of this receptor is a man aged 18 to 30 with HIV. CDR3 sequence (DNA): TGTGCCAGCAGTGAGATAGGAAGGAACACTGAAGCTTTCTTT. Protein: CASSEIGRNTEAFF.